This T cell receptor beta chain was sequenced during a study of CD4 and CD8 cells across lung adenocarcinoma regions. In germline, CDR1 is MNHNS, CDR2 SASEGT. Trimming shortened V by 2 bases and J by 7 bases, and 14 bases separated the two germline ends. The CDR3 covers 15 residues. TCRdb used MiXCR to reprocess the PCR reads, holding one entry per CDR3 protein. The sample records 16,000 or so distinct CDR3 sequences, 55% being singletons. The patients had localized lung adenocarcinoma, a non-small cell subtype. This receptor was identified in a female donor with lung adenocarcinoma. The CD4 and CD8 labels of this study may be unreliable. Sequenced: CD8+ T cells from the center of a lung tumor. The J gene is TRBJ2-2, the V gene TRBV6-1, with D tentatively TRBD2 (5 bases). The CDR3 protein is CASSEIRGSHGELFF. The CDR3 nucleotides are TGTGCCAGCAGTGAAATTCGGGGTTCCCACGGGGAGCTGTTTTTT.